This T cell receptor beta chain came from a study of shared clonotypes between healthy human individuals. Regarding the study as a whole: Donors were few, which limited the genetic and exposure-history diversity represented.

The method was immunoSEQ multiplex PCR; TCRdb's version includes in-frame clones alone and lacks a portion of them. The sample has around 600,000 clones; roughly 95% are singletons. CDR1 is MNHEY and CDR2 is SMNVEV in the germline V gene (reference sequence). V was shortened by 1 base and J by 7 bases, with 14 bases between the two germline ends. The CDR3 is 15 amino acids. On this clone: What it binds is not known.

CD45RO-negative CD8 cells positively selected for CCR7 made up the naive population, which excluded terminally differentiated effector memory CD45RA+ cells. Healthy HIV-negative adults with no recent acute infections or vaccinations were recruited as donors. The chain joins TRBV27 to TRBJ2-1; maybe TRBD2 (6 bases). The TCR comes from a woman in her 30s in good health. The material sequenced was naive CD8+ T cells sorted from blood. CDR3 coding DNA: TGTGCCAGCAGTTTATGGTCCGGGACTGCAAATGAGCAGTTCTTC. Amino acid sequence: CASSLWSGTANEQFF.